Below, one T cell receptor (beta chain) is given with its context. Profiled with immunoSEQ multiplex PCR; TCRdb holds only in-frame clones, not every one. The sample records about 380,000 clones, around 96% being singletons. The CDR3 sequence is 14 residues long. Germline trimming cut 7 bases from V and 2 bases from J; bases unmatched to any gene: 5. In germline, CDR1 is SNHLY, CDR2 FYNNEI. The data belong to a study of shared clonotypes between healthy human individuals. The TCR comes from a man aged 30 to 39 in good health. Sample: memory CD8+ T cells sorted from blood. The subset here: CD45RO+ cells pooled with CCR7-negative TemRA cells. This chain joins TRBV2 and TRBJ2-7; the match to TRBD1 covers 10 bases. The CDR3 nucleotides read TGTGCCAGCAATCGACAGGGGGCCCCCTACGAGCAGTACTTC. It specifies CASNRQGAPYEQYF.